What follows are 23 T cell receptor beta chains derived from one specimen sequenced in a study of vaccination and CD4 T cells after COVID-19. Sequenced with the Oncomine TCR Beta short-read assay was DNA taken from cultured CD4+ T cells. TCRdb recomputed calls from the PCR reads with MiXCR, one row per CDR3 protein. The sample includes 15,000 or so distinct CDR3 sequences, 48% of them seen just once. These receptors are not linked to any known antigen. The treatment was: approximately 9-day PBMC culture with coronavirus spike peptide pools or control peptides (ViraFEST assay). Input material: CD4+ T cells from blood, cultured in vitro. These receptors were collected from a human donor who had recovered from COVID-19.

The V and J genes are TRBV15 and TRBJ1-2; D possibly corresponds to TRBD1 (5 bases). V was clipped by 1 base and J by 2 bases, with 14 bases between them. Germline assignment: CDR1 LNHNV and CDR2 YYDKDF (reference sequence). The CDR3 contains 16 residues. The CDR3 sequence is CATSRASGDSNYGYTF. The CDR3 bases are TGTGCCACCAGCAGAGCGTCGGGGGATTCGAACTATGGCTACACCTTC.

This clonotype came up a few times. The chain combines TRBV2 with TRBJ1-1; TRBD1 matches 7 bases. The CDR3 spans 14 residues. Germline loops: CDR1 SNHLY, CDR2 FYNNEI. The V segment lost 8 bases and the J segment 7 bases; nucleotides outside the gene matches: 13. The CDR3 spells CASSSRTGSGEAFF. The CDR3 DNA reads TGTGCCAGCTCTTCCCGGACAGGAAGTGGTGAAGCTTTCTTT.

This chain uses TRBV28 with TRBJ1-1; D is undetermined. CDR1 is MDHEN, CDR2 SYDVKM, per germline. Deletions cut 9 bases from V and 0 bases from J, with 5 bases between. The CDR3 sequence is 11 residues long. The CDR3 DNA sequence: TGTGCCAGTCATATGAACACTGAAGCTTTCTTT. This encodes CASHMNTEAFF.

This clonotype was observed a few times. The genes are TRBV25-1 and TRBJ1-4; D remains unclear. This CDR3 has 15 amino acids. Germline lookup yields CDR1 MGHDK and CDR2 SYGVNS. Between the trimmed V and J ends, which lost 5 bases and 0 bases, there was a span of 10 bases. CDR3 sequence: CASSQRFSTNEKLFF. Here the CDR3 DNA reads TGTGCCAGCAGTCAAAGATTTTCAACTAATGAAAAACTGTTTTTT. Supplemented by reference TRBV25-1 and TRBJ1-4, the full variable domain reads EADIYQTPRYLVIGTGKKITLECSQTMGHDKMYWYQQDPGMELHLIHYSYGVNSTEKGDLSSESTVSRIRTEHFPLTLESARPSHTSQYLCASSQRFSTNEKLFFGSGTQLSVL.

This clonotype occurred a few times. The chain employs TRBV27 and TRBJ1-1; D may be TRBD1 (5 bases). The CDR3 totals 15 residues. Germline assignment: CDR1 MNHEY and CDR2 SMNVEV (reference sequence). Between the trimmed V and J ends, which lost 5 bases and 1 base, there was a span of 14 bases. CDR3 protein: CASSLLGGGNTEAFF. As DNA, the CDR3 is TGTGCCAGCAGTCTTCTCGGGGGGGGGAACACTGAAGCTTTCTTT.

In its sample, this clonotype was seen once. The chain's CDR3 is CASSRGGGLTDEQYF. In DNA form, the CDR3 reads TGTGCCAGCAGTCGGGGCGGGGGGCTTACGGACGAGCAGTACTTC. The chain recombines TRBV6-2 or TRBV6-3 with TRBJ2-7; 8 bases line up with TRBD2. V gave up 5 bases and J gave up 5 bases; unmatched junction bases: 11. Germline-derived CDR1 and CDR2 are MNHEY and SVGEGT. The CDR3 runs 15 residues.

The table lists this clonotype with a few counts. The chain combines TRBV7-2 with TRBJ2-3; D not resolved. The CDR3 runs 15 residues. Germline lookup yields CDR1 SGHTA and CDR2 FQGNSA. V shed 1 base and J shed 5 bases, with 13 bases lying between them. This CDR3 reads CASSLEPINGDTQYF. DNA for the CDR3: TGTGCCAGCAGCTTAGAGCCCATTAATGGAGATACGCAGTATTTT.

This clonotype turned up a few times. The rearrangement links TRBV20-1 to TRBJ2-3; possibly TRBD2 for D (5 bases). Germline V gives CDR1 DFQATT, CDR2 SNEGSKA (reference sequence). This CDR3 is built from 17 residues. V lost 0 bases to trimming and J lost 1 base, with 17 bases between them. CDR3 residues: CSARDPMTGYGTDTQYF. As DNA, the CDR3 is TGCAGTGCTAGAGATCCTATGACGGGATATGGCACAGATACGCAGTATTTT.

The chain joins TRBV7-2 to TRBJ1-5; no clear D gene. The V end was cut by 5 bases, the J end by 2 bases, with 13 bases between. The CDR3 runs to 15 residues. Looked up from germline, CDR1 is SGHTA and CDR2 is FQGNSA. The CDR3: CASSLVGGRNQPQHF. The CDR3 coding sequence is TGTGCCAGCAGCCTGGTAGGAGGCCGCAATCAGCCCCAGCATTTT.

V gene TRBV25-1 combines with J gene TRBJ2-1; 7 positions agree with TRBD2. This CDR3 comprises 15 residues. V lost 1 base to trimming and J lost 5 bases; unmatched junction nucleotides: 5. Germline lookup yields CDR1 MGHDK and CDR2 SYGVNS. The CDR3: CASSEFASGNNEQFF. Written as DNA, the CDR3 is TGTGCCAGCAGTGAATTTGCTAGCGGTAACAATGAGCAGTTCTTC.

V usage is TRBV6-2 or TRBV6-3 and J usage is TRBJ2-7, with D perhaps matching TRBD2 (6 bases). There are 15 residues in the CDR3. Looked up from germline, CDR1 is MNHEY and CDR2 is SVGEGT. Trimming took off 2 bases at V and 7 bases at J, with 18 bases between the two ends. The CDR3 loop reads CASSYVVSGSGEQYF. The CDR3 region has the DNA TGTGCCAGCAGTTACGTCGTTTCAGGCAGCGGGGAGCAGTACTTC.

The table lists this clonotype with a few counts. V usage is TRBV15 and J usage is TRBJ1-2; tentative D call: TRBD1 (6 bases). CDR1 is LNHNV and CDR2 is YYDKDF in the germline V gene (reference sequence). Trimming left V 0 bases short and J 8 bases short, with 19 bases between. The CDR3 is 16 residues long. The CDR3 nucleotides read TGTGCCACCAGCAGAGATTCGGGGGGGGCAGGGGAAGGCTACACCTTC. It yields the protein CATSRDSGGAGEGYTF.

Only a few counts were recorded for this clonotype. The chain couples TRBV21-1 to TRBJ2-5; TRBD1, as called in the table, went unchecked against the DNA. TRBV21-1 is shown as a pseudogene. This CDR3 has 12 amino acids. CDR3 sequence reads: CASSKTGETQYF. CDR3 DNA sequence: TGTGCCAGCAGCAAAACAGGCGAGACCCAGTACTTC.

The V call is TRBV28, the J call TRBJ2-3; 9 bases agree with TRBD2. This CDR3 is built from 15 residues. After removal of 5 bases from V and 6 bases from J, the junction contained 9 bases not matched to a gene. Germline loops: CDR1 MDHEN, CDR2 SYDVKM. The CDR3 bases are TGTGCCAGCAGTGGTGCTAGCGGGACGGGGGATACGCAGTATTTT. It specifies CASSGASGTGDTQYF.

The chain combines TRBV7-2 with TRBJ1-5; 9 bases map to TRBD1. CDR1 and CDR2 (germline): SGHTA, FQGNSA. This CDR3 has 15 amino acids. Germline trimming cut 4 bases from V and 6 bases from J; bases unmatched to any gene: 7. CDR3 sequence (DNA): TGTGCCAGCAGCTGGACAGGGGAGGGAGGTCAGCCCCAGCATTTT. Translation gives CASSWTGEGGQPQHF.

This clonotype has more than one count but fewer than ten. The J gene is TRBJ1-1, the V gene TRBV7-2; 8 nucleotides agree with TRBD1. Trimming at V came to 5 bases and at J to 1 base, leaving 3 bases not matched to a gene. Germline CDR1 SGHTA, CDR2 FQGNSA. CDR3 length equals 14 residues. The CDR3 bases are TGTGCCAGCAGCGAAGGGACAGGGAACACTGAAGCTTTCTTT. This codes for CASSEGTGNTEAFF.

The CDR3 loop reads CASRGTGVYTGELFF. The CDR3 nucleotides read TGTGCCAGCAGAGGAACAGGAGTTTACACCGGGGAGCTGTTTTTT. The genes are TRBV2 and TRBJ2-2, with D possibly being TRBD1 (5 bases). Trimming stripped 6 bases from V and 3 bases from J, with 14 bases between. The CDR3 is made up of 15 amino acids. Germline-derived CDR1 and CDR2 are SNHLY and FYNNEI.

Only a few counts were recorded for this clonotype. This rearrangement joins TRBV6-1 to TRBJ2-5; D is perhaps TRBD1 (6 bases). Germline CDR1 reads MNHNS; CDR2 reads SASEGT. Trimming removed 6 bases from V and 5 bases from J, with 13 bases in between. The CDR3 extends over 13 amino acids. The CDR3 sequence is CASSKQGLETQYF. The CDR3 region has the DNA TGTGCCAGCAGCAAGCAGGGGCTTGAGACCCAGTACTTC.

The chain carries TRBV20-1 and TRBJ2-3; 12 bases match TRBD2. V lost 2 bases, J lost 6 bases, and 3 bases stayed unmatched. The CDR3 length is 14 residues. Germline CDR1 DFQATT, CDR2 SNEGSKA (reference sequence). CDR3 nucleotides: TGCAGTGCTAGACTAGCGGGAGGGAAGGATACGCAGTATTTT. Amino acids: CSARLAGGKDTQYF.

This clonotype was observed a handful of times. The DNA of the CDR3 is TGCAGTGCTAGAGATCAGGACAGGGGGCTACGAAACACCATATATTTT. Its translation: CSARDQDRGLRNTIYF. The gene calls are TRBV20-1 and TRBJ1-3, with 11 nucleotides matching TRBD1. After removal of 0 bases from V and 5 bases from J, the junction contained 6 bases not matched to a gene. The CDR3 is 16 residues long. Per the germline V gene, CDR1 is DFQATT and CDR2 is SNEGSKA (reference sequence).

In its sample, this clonotype was seen once. The chain couples TRBV30 to TRBJ1-1; D may be TRBD1 (5 bases). CDR1 is GTSNPN, CDR2 SVGIG, per germline (reference sequence). V was cut by 0 bases and J by 6 bases, with 11 bases left in between. The CDR3 consists of 13 residues. The CDR3 loop reads CAWSVSGLAEAFF. The CDR3 DNA reads as TGTGCCTGGAGTGTCTCAGGGTTGGCTGAAGCTTTCTTT.

This sequence joins TRBV2 and TRBJ1-1; D unclear. The germline gives CDR1 SNHLY, CDR2 FYNNEI. The CDR3 is 14 amino acids. V was shortened by 5 bases and J by 4 bases, with 14 bases between the two germline ends. The CDR3 here is CASSSAFGVTEAFF. The CDR3 DNA follows: TGTGCCAGCAGTTCCGCTTTTGGGGTCACTGAAGCTTTCTTT.

The V and J genes are TRBV10-3 and TRBJ2-3; TRBD2 is a possible D gene (5 bases). Per the germline V gene, CDR1 is ENHRY and CDR2 is SYGVKD. The ends were cut back, 3 bases at V and 0 bases at J, with 10 bases in the middle. The CDR3 consists of 15 residues. The CDR3 here is CAISDIRTSTDTQYF. CDR3 sequence (DNA): TGTGCCATCAGTGATATTAGGACTAGCACAGATACGCAGTATTTT.